A single sample is the source of the 29 T cell receptor beta chains below, sequenced in a study of T cell responses to AZD1222 COVID-19 vaccine listed by TCRdb under 2021. Reading the label with the study, this specimen's time point is: baseline before first vaccination. Library creation used the immunoSEQ multiplex PCR assay. The table comes from immuneACCESS by way of TCRdb, which keeps in-frame sequences with V and J called. Part of the clones is missing from these tables; in studies checked, under half for an unresolved V gene and the rest for unknown reasons. This sample comprises over 120,000 clones, roughly nine tenths of them detected only once. The leading ten clones occupy roughly 2% of the sample. The starting material was peripheral blood, obtained on day 0 of AZD1222 vaccination. All receptors come from an adult in good health.

The rearrangement links TRBV5-1 to TRBJ2-3; TRBD2 is a possible D gene (6 bases). Trimming pared 4 bases from V and 2 bases from J, leaving 17 bases between. Germline V gives CDR1 SGHRS, CDR2 YFSETQ. CDR3 length: 16 residues. This CDR3 reads CASSDLRRGNTDTQYF. Here the CDR3 DNA reads TGCGCCAGCAGCGACCTCCGACGGGGGAACACAGATACGCAGTATTTT.

The rearrangement links TRBV5-5 to TRBJ1-6, with D hard to call. The CDR3 length is 13 residues. Trimming shortened V by 5 bases and J by 10 bases, and 13 bases separated the two germline ends. Germline values: CDR1 SGHKS, CDR2 YYEKEE (reference sequence). CDR3 loop: CASRLAYESPLHF. The CDR3 coding sequence is TGTGCCAGCAGGCTGGCCTACGAGTCACCCCTCCACTTT.

The rearrangement joins TRBV19 to TRBJ2-7, with D possibly TRBD1 on 6 matching bases. This CDR3 region has 12 residues. Germline V lookup: CDR1 LNHDA, CDR2 SQIVND (reference sequence). Trimming left V 1 base short and J 6 bases short, with 7 bases between. The CDR3 sequence is CASSIVGAEQYF. The CDR3 region has the DNA TGTGCCAGTAGTATAGTGGGGGCCGAGCAGTACTTC.

This clone has a single count. This chain uses TRBV4-2 with TRBJ1-2; 9 nucleotides line up with TRBD1. This CDR3 region has 14 residues. Germline V gene lookup returns CDR1 LGHNA and CDR2 YNFKEQ. J gave up 6 bases and V 2 bases, and 4 bases lay outside the gene matches. CDR3 loop: CASSQRQGEDGYTF. Written as DNA, the CDR3 is TGTGCCAGCAGCCAACGACAGGGGGAGGATGGCTACACCTTC.

The rearrangement links TRBV6-5 to TRBJ2-1, with 8 bases matching TRBD2. The CDR3 length is 13 residues. Germline V lookup: CDR1 MNHEY, CDR2 SVGAGI. The V segment lost 6 bases and the J segment 8 bases; nucleotides outside the gene matches: 6. CDR3 sequence (DNA): TGTGCCAGCAGCCCGCGGGGGGACTATGAGCAGTTCTTC. Its translation is CASSPRGDYEQFF.

The genes are TRBV6-2 or TRBV6-3 and TRBJ2-7; D call uncertain. Germline CDR1 and CDR2: MNHEY and SVGEGT. The CDR3 extends over 12 amino acids. V shed 4 bases and J shed 0 bases, with 4 bases lying between them. DNA for the CDR3: TGTGCCAGCAGTTCCAGCTCCTACGAGCAGTACTTC. Protein product: CASSSSSYEQYF.

The chain employs TRBV5-1 and TRBJ1-5; TRBD1 might be the D (5 bases). This CDR3 has 16 residues. Per the germline V gene, CDR1 is SGHRS and CDR2 is YFSETQ. Trimming stripped 0 bases from V and 1 base from J, with 11 bases between. The CDR3 here is CASSLEGPGSNQPQHF. CDR3 DNA sequence: TGCGCCAGCAGCTTGGAGGGGCCAGGGAGCAATCAGCCCCAGCATTTT.

The chain couples TRBV3-1 (or the pseudogene TRBV3-2) to TRBJ1-2, with 8 bases aligning to TRBD1. The CDR3 contains 15 residues. CDR1 is LGHDT and CDR2 is YNNKEL in the germline V gene (reference sequence). V was clipped by 5 bases and J by 1 base; unmatched bases: 6. CDR3 DNA sequence: TGTGCCAGCAGCGGGGACAGGCTGATTAACTATGGCTACACCTTC. Protein product: CASSGDRLINYGYTF.

This clone was detected only a few times. The chain couples TRBV10-1 to TRBJ2-6; TRBD1 matches at 7 bases. V lost 1 base, J lost 0 bases, and 6 bases stayed unmatched. The germline gives CDR1 WNHNN, CDR2 SYGVQD (reference sequence). The CDR3 spans 18 residues. The CDR3 spells CASSELDRASSGANVLTF. CDR3 sequence (DNA): TGCGCCAGCAGTGAGTTAGACAGGGCTAGCTCTGGGGCCAACGTCCTGACTTTC.

This chain joins TRBV10-3 and TRBJ2-5; no definite D call. The CDR3 spans 13 residues. Germline lookup yields CDR1 ENHRY and CDR2 SYGVKD. Trimming removed 6 bases from V and 1 base from J, with 9 bases in between. In nucleotides, the CDR3 is TGTGCCATCAGAGGACCCCTCCAAGAGACCCAGTACTTC. Translating gives CAIRGPLQETQYF.

J is TRBJ2-2 and V is TRBV5-1, with no clear D. This CDR3 spans 13 amino acids. The V gene's germline CDR1 is SGHRS and CDR2 YFSETQ. V dropped 3 bases and J dropped 1 base, with 4 bases sitting between them. CDR3 amino acids: CASSSRNTGELFF. CDR3 sequence (DNA): TGCGCCAGCAGCTCGAGGAACACCGGGGAGCTGTTTTTT.

This chain connects TRBV7-2 to TRBJ2-2, with 12 bases matching TRBD1. Germline values: CDR1 SGHTA, CDR2 FQGNSA. J gave up 7 bases and V 6 bases, and 9 bases lay outside the gene matches. This CDR3 is 16 amino acids long. CDR3 DNA: TGTGCCAGCAGGTTCCGGGACAGGGGGCATGGCGGGGAGCTGTTTTTT. Its translation: CASRFRDRGHGGELFF.

This clone was counted a single time. This chain connects TRBV25-1 to TRBJ1-5; unclear D gene. With 4 bases removed from V and 4 bases from J, the gap between germline ends came to 11 bases. The CDR3 is 14 amino acids. CDR1 and CDR2 (germline): MGHDK, SYGVNS. The chain's CDR3 is CASSAGFRNQPQHF. In DNA, the CDR3 is TGTGCCAGCAGTGCCGGGTTTAGGAATCAGCCCCAGCATTTT.

CDR3 residues: CASSQDLRLINYGYTF. For the CDR3, the DNA is TGTGCCAGCAGCCAAGATCTTAGACTGATTAACTATGGCTACACCTTC. The chain combines TRBV4-2 with TRBJ1-2, with unresolved D. Germline V gene sequence: CDR1 LGHNA, CDR2 YNFKEQ. The CDR3 runs to 16 residues. Trimming pared 0 bases from V and 1 base from J, leaving 12 bases between.

CDR3 sequence reads: CASSLGDSNYGYTF. The CDR3 region has the DNA TGCGCCAGCAGCTTGGGAGACAGCAACTATGGCTACACCTTC. V is TRBV5-1 and J is TRBJ1-2, with a tentative D call TRBD1 (5 bases). This CDR3 spans 14 amino acids. CDR1 and CDR2 from the germline V gene are SGHRS and YFSETQ. Trimming took off 0 bases at V and 2 bases at J, with 8 bases between the two ends.

The V gene is TRBV3-1 (or the pseudogene TRBV3-2), the J gene TRBJ2-6; 8 nucleotides agree with TRBD2. V was clipped by 4 bases and J by 2 bases; unmatched bases: 7. This CDR3 is 17 amino acids long. Germline CDR1 and CDR2: LGHDT and YNNKEL (reference sequence). The CDR3 DNA reads TGTGCCAGCAGCCCAAGGACTAGCCCGACTGGGGCCAACGTCCTGACTTTC. Protein: CASSPRTSPTGANVLTF.

Notes on this clone: A read error may produce the germline difference seen at one junction end. The CDR3 loop reads CASSGGQPGNTIYF. The CDR3 bases are TGTGCTAGCAGCGGGGGACAGCCAGGAAACACCATATATTTT. The chain recombines TRBV7-7 with TRBJ1-3, with 7 bases lining up with TRBD1. The CDR3 sequence is 14 residues long. CDR1 and CDR2 (germline): SSHAT, FNYEAQ (reference sequence).

This clone has only a few counts. This specimen includes other DNA sequences encoding the same CDR3. The chain has TRBV9 and TRBJ1-4; D is unclear. The germline V and J ends were trimmed by 0 bases and 5 bases, with 11 bases remaining between them. Germline V lookup: CDR1 SGDLS, CDR2 YYNGEE. CDR3 length: 15 amino acids. CDR3 DNA sequence: TGTGCCAGCAGCGTAGCTGCAGGCCGGAATGAAAAACTGTTTTTT. This gives the protein CASSVAAGRNEKLFF.

V is TRBV5-1 and J is TRBJ1-3; D might be TRBD1 (5 bases). The CDR3 has 14 amino acids. V lost 0 bases to trimming and J lost 2 bases, with 6 bases between them. The germline CDR1 and CDR2 sequences are SGHRS and YFSETQ. DNA for the CDR3: TGCGCCAGCAGCTTGGGGGGGACTGGAAACACCATATATTTT. This codes for CASSLGGTGNTIYF. Full variable domain (remainder filled in from reference TRBV5-1 and TRBJ1-3): KAGVTQTPRYLIKTRGQQVTLSCSPISGHRSVSWYQQTPGQGLQFLFEYFSETQRNKGNFPGRFSGRQFSNSRSEMNVSTLELGDSALYLCASSLGGTGNTIYFGEGSWLTVV.

The chain recombines TRBV3-1 (or the pseudogene TRBV3-2) with TRBJ1-3; no clear D gene. V was shortened by 0 bases and J by 1 base, with 7 bases between the two germline ends. CDR1 and CDR2 from the germline V gene are LGHDT and YNNKEL (reference sequence). The CDR3 length is 15 residues. Here the CDR3 reads CASSQESRSGNTIYF. CDR3 coding DNA: TGTGCCAGCAGCCAAGAGTCCAGATCTGGAAACACCATATATTTT.

The rearrangement uses TRBV7-2 and TRBJ1-1, with a weak D call TRBD1 (5 bases). Trimming removed 6 bases at V and 4 bases at J, with 12 bases between. The length of the CDR3 is 13 residues. Germline V gene data show CDR1 as SGHTA and CDR2 as FQGNSA. The CDR3, as DNA: TGTGCCAGCAGGACGGGGCGATCCACTGAAGCTTTCTTT. Its protein product is CASRTGRSTEAFF.

V and J are TRBV7-2 and TRBJ1-2; 9 bases match TRBD1. CDR3 size: 15 residues. Germline CDR1 reads SGHTA; CDR2 reads FQGNSA. J lost 3 bases, V lost 4 bases, and 6 bases had no gene match. For the CDR3, the DNA is TGTGCCAGCAGCTCAAAACAGGGGGCACACTATGGCTACACCTTC. The encoded protein is CASSSKQGAHYGYTF.

The DNA of the CDR3 is TGCGCCAGCAGCTTGGGTTCCAGGGAAGGCGGTCAGCCCCAGCATTTT. The encoded protein is CASSLGSREGGQPQHF. The V gene is TRBV5-1, the J gene TRBJ1-5; possibly TRBD1 for D (5 bases). CDR1 and CDR2 (germline): SGHRS, YFSETQ. The CDR3 extends over 16 amino acids. The V end was cut by 0 bases, the J end by 6 bases, with 16 bases between. Supplemented by reference TRBV5-1 and TRBJ1-5, the full variable domain reads KAGVTQTPRYLIKTRGQQVTLSCSPISGHRSVSWYQQTPGQGLQFLFEYFSETQRNKGNFPGRFSGRQFSNSRSEMNVSTLELGDSALYLCASSLGSREGGQPQHFGDGTRLSIL.

The chain is built from TRBV2 and TRBJ1-2; D possibly corresponds to TRBD1 (5 bases). This CDR3 region has 12 residues. Germline V gives CDR1 SNHLY, CDR2 FYNNEI. V was pared by 2 bases and J by 6 bases, with 7 bases between. CDR3 region: CASSESGNGYTF. The CDR3 nucleotides read TGTGCCAGCAGTGAATCAGGGAATGGCTACACCTTC.

This rearrangement joins TRBV28 to TRBJ1-6; D unclear. CDR1 is MDHEN, CDR2 SYDVKM, per germline. Between the trimmed V and J ends, which lost 6 bases and 0 bases, there was a span of 12 bases. This CDR3 region has 16 residues. Here the CDR3 reads CASRHPASSYNSPLHF. CDR3 DNA: TGTGCCAGCAGGCACCCTGCTAGCTCCTATAATTCACCCCTCCACTTT.

The rearrangement uses TRBV6-4 and TRBJ1-5; 7 bases line up with TRBD1. Germline loops: CDR1 MRHNA, CDR2 SNTAGT. The CDR3 extends over 17 amino acids. The J segment lost 3 bases and the V segment lost 2 bases, leaving 10 bases of the junction unmatched. CDR3 protein: CASSDPTGVGANQPQHF. In DNA, the CDR3 is TGTGCCAGCAGTGACCCAACAGGGGTAGGGGCCAATCAGCCCCAGCATTTT.

This clone was observed a few times. The J gene is TRBJ2-5, the V gene TRBV14, with 10 bases that match TRBD1. The CDR3 sequence is 16 residues long. CDR1 is SGHDN, CDR2 FVKESK, per germline. V lost 4 bases to trimming and J lost 4 bases; unmatched junction nucleotides: 9. CDR3 residues: CASSPWGTGVSETQYF. The CDR3 DNA reads TGTGCCAGCAGCCCCTGGGGGACAGGGGTTTCAGAGACCCAGTACTTC.

The rearrangement uses TRBV10-3 and TRBJ2-5; possibly TRBD2 for D (5 bases). Germline V gene lookup returns CDR1 ENHRY and CDR2 SYGVKD. V lost 4 bases, J lost 5 bases, and 14 bases lay in between. This CDR3 is built from 14 residues. CDR3 sequence: CAISVEPPGETQYF. The CDR3 coding sequence is TGTGCCATCAGTGTTGAGCCTCCGGGGGAGACCCAGTACTTC.

In nucleotides, the CDR3 is TGCAGTGCTAGTCCGTCAATTAACACTGAAGCTTTCTTT. Translated: CSASPSINTEAFF. The chain links TRBV20-1 to TRBJ1-1, with D unresolved. The CDR3 is made up of 13 amino acids. Trimming cost V 3 bases and J 2 bases, with 10 bases left between them. In germline, CDR1 is DFQATT, CDR2 SNEGSKA (reference sequence).